Below, 9 T cell receptor beta chains from the same sample are listed, as sequenced in a study of naive and memory T cell subsets. Study-wide results and limits: A few larger clonotypes appeared in naive repertoires, especially CD8, possibly memory cells re-expressing CD45RA.

The beta constant-region primer was an equimolar mix of two oligonucleotides covering TRBC1 and TRBC2. Nested alpha and beta constant-region primers with the SP2 primer drove four PCR rounds on ligated cDNA. TCRdb passed the UMI-ligation and nested PCR reads through MiXCR, listing each CDR3 protein once. The sample has 98,000 or so distinct CDR3 sequences; around 10% are singletons. No antigen is known for these receptors. Sequencing was done on a sample of naive CD4+ T cells from blood. The source of these receptors is a human donor in good health.

The rearrangement links TRBV5-1 to TRBJ2-7, with 7 bases that match TRBD1. This CDR3 comprises 14 residues. The V gene's germline CDR1 is SGHRS and CDR2 YFSETQ. V trimming: 2 bases; J trimming: 5 bases; junction bases outside the gene matches: 7. CDR3 bases: TGCGCCAGCAGCTTACGACAGGGTACCGACGAGCAGTACTTC. Its protein product is CASSLRQGTDEQYF.

In this sample, this clonotype turned up a few times. The genes are TRBV12-3 or TRBV12-4 and TRBJ2-7; D may be TRBD2 (5 bases). Trimming removed 6 bases at V and 2 bases at J, with 14 bases between. The CDR3 has 14 residues. The CDR3 sequence: CASSKSSGAYEQYF. The CDR3 region has the DNA TGTGCCAGCAGCAAGTCGTCCGGGGCCTACGAGCAGTACTTC.

This clonotype occurred many times. The chain combines TRBV5-1 with TRBJ2-2; D uncertain. Germline V lookup: CDR1 SGHRS, CDR2 YFSETQ. Trimming cost V 2 bases and J 4 bases, with 15 bases left between them. There are 16 residues in the CDR3. The DNA of the CDR3 is TGCGCCAGCAGCTTTGGGGTTCCCATCGGCACCGGGGAGCTGTTTTTT. Translated: CASSFGVPIGTGELFF. Looking up the rest from reference TRBV5-1 and TRBJ2-2 gives the full variable domain: KAGVTQTPRYLIKTRGQQVTLSCSPISGHRSVSWYQQTPGQGLQFLFEYFSETQRNKGNFPGRFSGRQFSNSRSEMNVSTLELGDSALYLCASSFGVPIGTGELFFGEGSRLTVL.

V and J are TRBV7-8 and TRBJ2-7; 8 positions agree with TRBD1. Looked up from germline, CDR1 is SGHVS and CDR2 is FQNEAQ. This CDR3 comprises 14 residues. With 1 base clipped from V and 2 bases from J, the junction kept 1 base outside the gene matches. The DNA for the CDR3 is TGTGCCAGCAGCTTAGTACAGGGGGCCTACGAGCAGTACTTC. Amino acids: CASSLVQGAYEQYF. The full variable domain, its missing parts supplied by reference TRBV7-8 and TRBJ2-7, is GAGVSQSPRYKVAKRGQDVALRCDPISGHVSLFWYQQALGQGPEFLTYFQNEAQLDKSGLPSDRFFAERPEGSVSTLKIQRTQQEDSAVYLCASSLVQGAYEQYFGPGTRLTVT.

This clonotype occurred many times. The V gene is TRBV6-2 or TRBV6-3, the J gene TRBJ2-6; D uncertain. Germline CDR1 reads MNHEY; CDR2 reads SVGEGT. This CDR3 spans 12 amino acids. The V gene lost 8 bases and the J gene lost 1 base, with 3 bases spanning the gap. The CDR3: CASGSGANVLTF. CDR3 in DNA: TGTGCCAGCGGATCTGGGGCCAACGTCCTGACTTTC.

The chain is built from TRBV5-5 and TRBJ1-1; D unresolved. This CDR3 is 14 amino acids long. The germline V gene has CDR1 SGHKS and CDR2 YYEKEE (reference sequence). V lost 0 bases and J 8 bases, leaving 14 bases between the germline ends. CDR3 coding DNA: TGTGCCAGCAGCTTGGAGACGGCGCGGGTAGAAGCTTTCTTT. Translating gives CASSLETARVEAFF.

The chain links TRBV12-3 or TRBV12-4 to TRBJ2-7; D is ambiguous. This CDR3 comprises 15 residues. Trimming cost V 6 bases and J 3 bases, with 18 bases left between them. The CDR3 nucleotides are TGTGCCAGCAGCAGATCTGGGATCTTTGTCTACGAGCAGTACTTC. Translating gives CASSRSGIFVYEQYF.

This clonotype was counted many times. This chain links TRBV29-1 with TRBJ2-1; no clear D gene. The germline gives CDR1 SQVTM, CDR2 ANQGSEA. With 3 bases removed from V and 2 bases from J, the gap between germline ends came to 11 bases. The CDR3 extends over 14 amino acids. The CDR3 loop is CSVDSYPTYNEQFF. The CDR3 region has the DNA TGCAGCGTTGATTCCTACCCAACCTACAATGAGCAGTTCTTC.

This clonotype turned up a few times. The V call is TRBV20-1, the J call TRBJ1-6, with no clear D. The CDR3 has 17 residues. Trimming removed 3 bases from V and 7 bases from J, with 22 bases in between. From germline, CDR1 is DFQATT and CDR2 SNEGSKA (reference sequence). The CDR3 loop reads CSARDASIAAGNSPLHF. In DNA form, the CDR3 reads TGCAGTGCTAGGGACGCCTCGATAGCAGCGGGAAATTCACCCCTCCACTTT.